This T cell receptor beta chain was obtained from a study of CD4 and CD8 cells across lung adenocarcinoma regions. TCRdb independently ran MiXCR on the PCR reads; one entry per CDR3 protein. The sample lists 3,500 or so distinct CDR3 sequences, 35% to 60% occurring once. With respect to this clonotype: Its ends do not fully match the called genes, so a read error is possible.

Germline CDR1 and CDR2: MNHEY and SMNVEV (reference sequence). The CDR3 extends over 13 amino acids. Localized lung adenocarcinoma, a non-small cell lung cancer, affected the donors. The sample consisted of CD8+ T cells from the center of a lung tumor. V gene TRBV27 combines with J gene TRBJ2-5; TRBD1 might be the D (5 bases). This clonotype was sampled from a male donor with lung adenocarcinoma. The CD4 and CD8 labels of this study may be unreliable. The DNA of the CDR3 is TGTGCCAGCAGTGGCAGGGTGACCAAGACCCAGTCTTTC. It specifies CASSGRVTKTQSF.